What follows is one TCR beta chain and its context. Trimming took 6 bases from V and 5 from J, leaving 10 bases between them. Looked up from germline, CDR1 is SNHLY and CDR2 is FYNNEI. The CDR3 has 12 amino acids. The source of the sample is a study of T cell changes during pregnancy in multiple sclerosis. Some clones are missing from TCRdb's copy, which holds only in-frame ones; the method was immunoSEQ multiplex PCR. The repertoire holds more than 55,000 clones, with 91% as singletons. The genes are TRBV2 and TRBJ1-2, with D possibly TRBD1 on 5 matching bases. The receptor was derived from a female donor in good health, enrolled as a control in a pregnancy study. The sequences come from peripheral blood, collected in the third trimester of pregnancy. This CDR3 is CASRAGFYGYTF. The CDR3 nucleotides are TGTGCCAGCAGAGCAGGGTTTTATGGCTACACCTTC.